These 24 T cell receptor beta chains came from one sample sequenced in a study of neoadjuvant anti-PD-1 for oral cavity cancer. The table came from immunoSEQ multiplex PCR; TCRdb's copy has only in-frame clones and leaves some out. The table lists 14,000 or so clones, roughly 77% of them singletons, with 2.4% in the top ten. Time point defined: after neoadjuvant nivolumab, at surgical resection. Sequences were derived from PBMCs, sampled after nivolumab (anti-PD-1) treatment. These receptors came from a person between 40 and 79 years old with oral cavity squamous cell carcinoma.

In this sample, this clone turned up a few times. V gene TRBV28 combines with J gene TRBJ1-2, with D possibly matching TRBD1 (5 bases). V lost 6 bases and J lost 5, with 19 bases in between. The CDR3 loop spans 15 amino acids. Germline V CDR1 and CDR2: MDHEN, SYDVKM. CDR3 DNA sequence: TGTGCCAGCAGCGTCGGGGCCCAGTATAGTTATGGCTACACCTTC. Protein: CASSVGAQYSYGYTF.

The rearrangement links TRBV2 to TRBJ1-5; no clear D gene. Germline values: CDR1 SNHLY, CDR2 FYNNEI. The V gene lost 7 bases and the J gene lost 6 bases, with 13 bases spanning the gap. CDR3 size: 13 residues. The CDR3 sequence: CASNPGGSQPQHF. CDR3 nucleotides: TGTGCCAGCAATCCGGGTGGGAGTCAGCCCCAGCATTTT. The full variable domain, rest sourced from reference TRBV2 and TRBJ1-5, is EPEVTQTPSHQVTQMGQEVILRCVPISNHLYFYWYRQILGQKVEFLVSFYNNEISEKSEIFDDQFSVERPDGSNFTLKIRSTKLEDSAMYFCASNPGGSQPQHFGDGTRLSIL.

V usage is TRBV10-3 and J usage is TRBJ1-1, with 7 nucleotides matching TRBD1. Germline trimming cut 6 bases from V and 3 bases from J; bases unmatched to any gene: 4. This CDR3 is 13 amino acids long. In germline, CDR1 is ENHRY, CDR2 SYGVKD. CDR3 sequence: CAIRAQGDTEAFF. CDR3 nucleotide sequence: TGTGCCATCAGAGCGCAGGGGGACACTGAAGCTTTCTTT.

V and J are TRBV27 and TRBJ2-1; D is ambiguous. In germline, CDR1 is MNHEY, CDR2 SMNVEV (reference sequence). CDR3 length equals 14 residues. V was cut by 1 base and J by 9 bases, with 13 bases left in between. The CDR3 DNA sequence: TGTGCCAGCAGTTTATATCCCGTAGGTAGTGAGCAGTTCTTC. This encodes CASSLYPVGSEQFF.

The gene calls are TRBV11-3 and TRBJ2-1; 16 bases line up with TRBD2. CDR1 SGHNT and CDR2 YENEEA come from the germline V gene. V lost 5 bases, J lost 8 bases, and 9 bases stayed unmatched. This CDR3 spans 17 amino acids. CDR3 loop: CASSPGLAGGIFDEQFF. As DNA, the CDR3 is TGTGCCAGCAGCCCGGGACTAGCGGGGGGGATTTTTGATGAGCAGTTCTTC.

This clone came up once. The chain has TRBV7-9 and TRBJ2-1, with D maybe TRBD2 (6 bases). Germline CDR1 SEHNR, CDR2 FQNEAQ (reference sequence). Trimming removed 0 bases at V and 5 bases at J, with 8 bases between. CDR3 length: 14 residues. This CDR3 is CASSLAGGHNEQFF. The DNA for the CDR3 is TGTGCCAGCAGCTTAGCGGGAGGACACAATGAGCAGTTCTTC.

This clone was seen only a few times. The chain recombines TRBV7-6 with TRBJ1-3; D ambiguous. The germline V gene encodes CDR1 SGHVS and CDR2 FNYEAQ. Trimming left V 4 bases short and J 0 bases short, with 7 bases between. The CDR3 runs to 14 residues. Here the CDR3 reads CASSSGPSGNTIYF. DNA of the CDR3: TGTGCCAGCAGCTCCGGGCCCTCTGGAAACACCATATATTTT. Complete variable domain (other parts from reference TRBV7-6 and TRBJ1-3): GAGVSQSPRYKVTKRGQDVALRCDPISGHVSLYWYRQALGQGPEFLTYFNYEAQQDKSGLPNDRFSAERPEGSISTLTIQRTEQRDSAMYRCASSSGPSGNTIYFGEGSWLTVV.

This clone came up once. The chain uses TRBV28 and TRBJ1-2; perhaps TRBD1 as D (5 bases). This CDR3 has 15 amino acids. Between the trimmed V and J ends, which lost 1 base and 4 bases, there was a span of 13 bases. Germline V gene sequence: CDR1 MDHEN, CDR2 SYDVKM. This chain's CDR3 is CASSLSWGQGYGYTF. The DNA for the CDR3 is TGTGCCAGCAGTTTATCTTGGGGTCAGGGCTATGGCTACACCTTC.

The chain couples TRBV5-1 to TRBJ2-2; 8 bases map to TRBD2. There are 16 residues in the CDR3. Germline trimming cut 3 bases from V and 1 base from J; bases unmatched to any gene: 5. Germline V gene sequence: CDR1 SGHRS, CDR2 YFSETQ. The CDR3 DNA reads TGCGCCAGCAGCTCGAGTGCGGGAGGGAACACCGGGGAGCTGTTTTTT. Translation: CASSSSAGGNTGELFF.

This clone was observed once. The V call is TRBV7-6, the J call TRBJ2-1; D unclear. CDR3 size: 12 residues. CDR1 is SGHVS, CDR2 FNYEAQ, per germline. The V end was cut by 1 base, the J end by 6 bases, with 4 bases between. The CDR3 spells CASSLGSNEQFF. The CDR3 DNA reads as TGTGCCAGCAGCTTAGGGAGCAATGAGCAGTTCTTC. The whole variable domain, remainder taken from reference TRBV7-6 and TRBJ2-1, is GAGVSQSPRYKVTKRGQDVALRCDPISGHVSLYWYRQALGQGPEFLTYFNYEAQQDKSGLPNDRFSAERPEGSISTLTIQRTEQRDSAMYRCASSLGSNEQFFGPGTRLTVL.

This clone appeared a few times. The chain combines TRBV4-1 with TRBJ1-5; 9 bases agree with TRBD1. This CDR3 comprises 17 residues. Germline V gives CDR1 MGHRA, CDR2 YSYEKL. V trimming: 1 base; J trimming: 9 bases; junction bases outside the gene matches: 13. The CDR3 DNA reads TGCGCCAGCAGCCAAGCAATCGGGACAGGGATCTCGAGGCCCCAGCATTTT. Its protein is CASSQAIGTGISRPQHF.

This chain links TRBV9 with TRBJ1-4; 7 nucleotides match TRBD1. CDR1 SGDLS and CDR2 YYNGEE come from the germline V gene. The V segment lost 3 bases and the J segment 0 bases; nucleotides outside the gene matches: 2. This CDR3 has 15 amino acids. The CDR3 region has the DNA TGTGCCAGCAGCGCCGGGACAGCAACTAATGAAAAACTGTTTTTT. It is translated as CASSAGTATNEKLFF.

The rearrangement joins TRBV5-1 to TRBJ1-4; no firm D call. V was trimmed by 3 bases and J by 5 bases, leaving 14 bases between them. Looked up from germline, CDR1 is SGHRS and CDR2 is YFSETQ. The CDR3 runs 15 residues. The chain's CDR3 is CASSSGRVMNEKLFF. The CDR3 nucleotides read TGCGCCAGCAGCTCCGGGAGAGTGATGAATGAAAAACTGTTTTTT.

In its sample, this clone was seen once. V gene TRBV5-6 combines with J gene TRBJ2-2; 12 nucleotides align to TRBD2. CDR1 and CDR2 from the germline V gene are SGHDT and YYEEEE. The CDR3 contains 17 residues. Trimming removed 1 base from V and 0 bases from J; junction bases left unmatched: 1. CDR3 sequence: CASSLRLAGANTGELFF. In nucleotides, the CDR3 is TGTGCCAGCAGCTTGAGACTAGCGGGGGCGAACACCGGGGAGCTGTTTTTT.

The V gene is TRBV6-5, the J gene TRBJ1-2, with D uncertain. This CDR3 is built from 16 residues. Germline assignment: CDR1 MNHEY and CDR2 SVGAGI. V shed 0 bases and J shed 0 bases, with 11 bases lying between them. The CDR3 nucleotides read TGTGCCAGCAGTTACTCGGCCCTCGTTTCTAACTATGGCTACACCTTC. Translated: CASSYSALVSNYGYTF.

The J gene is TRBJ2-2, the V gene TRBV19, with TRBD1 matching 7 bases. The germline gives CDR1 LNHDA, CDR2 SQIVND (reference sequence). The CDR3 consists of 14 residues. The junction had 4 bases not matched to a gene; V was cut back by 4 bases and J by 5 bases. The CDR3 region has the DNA TGTGCCAGTAGTACGGACAGGATAACCGGGGAGCTGTTTTTT. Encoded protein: CASSTDRITGELFF.

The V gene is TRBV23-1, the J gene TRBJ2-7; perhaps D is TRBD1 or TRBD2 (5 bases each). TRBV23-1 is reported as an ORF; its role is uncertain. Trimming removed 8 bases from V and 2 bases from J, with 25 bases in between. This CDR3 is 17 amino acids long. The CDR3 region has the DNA TGCGCCAGCCCCGCCTCACCCGAGAGGGGACCCCCCTACGAGCAGTACTTC. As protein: CASPASPERGPPYEQYF.

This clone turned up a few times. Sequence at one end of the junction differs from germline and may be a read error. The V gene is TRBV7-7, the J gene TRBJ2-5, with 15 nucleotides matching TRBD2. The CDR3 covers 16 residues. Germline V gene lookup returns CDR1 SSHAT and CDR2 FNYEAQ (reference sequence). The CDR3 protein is CASSLGLAGGRETQYF. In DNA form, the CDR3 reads TGTGCTAGCAGCTTAGGACTAGCGGGGGGGCGAGAGACCCAGTACTTC.

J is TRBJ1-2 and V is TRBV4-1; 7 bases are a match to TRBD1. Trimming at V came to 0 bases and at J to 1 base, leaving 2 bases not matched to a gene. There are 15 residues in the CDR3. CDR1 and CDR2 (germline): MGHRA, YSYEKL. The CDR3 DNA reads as TGCGCCAGCAGCCAAGAGGGGACAGTTAACTATGGCTACACCTTC. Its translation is CASSQEGTVNYGYTF.

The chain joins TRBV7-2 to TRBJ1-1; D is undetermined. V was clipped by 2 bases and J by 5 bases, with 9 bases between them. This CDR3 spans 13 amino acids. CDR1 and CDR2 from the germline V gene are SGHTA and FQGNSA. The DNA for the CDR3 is TGTGCCAGCAGCTTATTCCCAGGAACTGAAGCTTTCTTT. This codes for CASSLFPGTEAFF. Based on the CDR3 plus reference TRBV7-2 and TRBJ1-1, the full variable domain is GAGVSQSPSNKVTEKGKDVELRCDPISGHTALYWYRQSLGQGLEFLIYFQGNSAPDKSGLPSDRFSAERTGGSVSTLTIQRTQQEDSAVYLCASSLFPGTEAFFGQGTRLTVV.

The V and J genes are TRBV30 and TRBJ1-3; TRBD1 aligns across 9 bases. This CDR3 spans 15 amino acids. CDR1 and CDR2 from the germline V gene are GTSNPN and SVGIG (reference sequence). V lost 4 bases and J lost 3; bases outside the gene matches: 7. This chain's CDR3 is CAWTPWGQGGNTIYF. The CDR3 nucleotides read TGTGCCTGGACCCCCTGGGGACAGGGTGGAAACACCATATATTTT.

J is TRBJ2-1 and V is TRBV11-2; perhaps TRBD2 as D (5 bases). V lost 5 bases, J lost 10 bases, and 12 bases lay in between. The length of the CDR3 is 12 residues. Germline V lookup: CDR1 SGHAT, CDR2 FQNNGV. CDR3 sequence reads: CASSRWTWEQFF. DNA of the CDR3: TGTGCCAGCAGCCGCTGGACTTGGGAGCAGTTCTTC.

The chain's CDR3 is CASSLQGGTEAFF. CDR3 nucleotide sequence: TGTGCCAGTAGTTTACAGGGGGGGACTGAAGCTTTCTTT. This chain uses TRBV19 with TRBJ1-1; 8 bases are shared with TRBD1. The trim removed 5 bases at V and 5 bases at J, leaving 4 bases unmatched. The germline CDR1 and CDR2 sequences are LNHDA and SQIVND (reference sequence). The CDR3 length is 13 residues.

The CDR3 DNA sequence: TGTGCCAGCAGTGAAACGGGTGTGGTGAACACTGAAGCTTTCTTT. Its protein is CASSETGVVNTEAFF. The chain is built from TRBV6-1 and TRBJ1-1, with D hard to call. The CDR3 consists of 15 residues. Per germline, CDR1 MNHNS and CDR2 SASEGT. V was clipped by 2 bases and J by 0 bases, with 10 bases between them.